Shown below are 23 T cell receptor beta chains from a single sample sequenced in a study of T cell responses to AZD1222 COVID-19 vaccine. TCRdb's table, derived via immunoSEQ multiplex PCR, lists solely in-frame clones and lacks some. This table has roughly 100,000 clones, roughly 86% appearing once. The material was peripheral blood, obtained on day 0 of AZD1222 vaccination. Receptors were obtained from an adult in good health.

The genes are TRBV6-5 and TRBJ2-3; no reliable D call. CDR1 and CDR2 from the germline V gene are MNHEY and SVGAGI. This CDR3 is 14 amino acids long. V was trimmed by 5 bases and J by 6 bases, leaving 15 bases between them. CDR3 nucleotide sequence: TGTGCCAGCAGTCTAGTAAACCGGGCGGATACGCAGTATTTT. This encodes CASSLVNRADTQYF.

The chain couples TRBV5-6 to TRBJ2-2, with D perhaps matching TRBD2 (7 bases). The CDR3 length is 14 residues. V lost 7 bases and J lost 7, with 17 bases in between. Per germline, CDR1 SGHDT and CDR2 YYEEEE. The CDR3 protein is CASGRGGGFGELFF. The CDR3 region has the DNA TGTGCCAGCGGGCGCGGGGGCGGTTTCGGGGAGCTGTTTTTT.

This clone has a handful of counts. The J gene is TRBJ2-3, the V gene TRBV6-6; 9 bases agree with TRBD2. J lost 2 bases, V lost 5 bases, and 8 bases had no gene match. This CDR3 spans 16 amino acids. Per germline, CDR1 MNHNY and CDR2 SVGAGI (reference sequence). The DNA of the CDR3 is TGTGCCAGCAGTACTAGCGGGTGGGGGCACACAGATACGCAGTATTTT. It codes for CASSTSGWGHTDTQYF.

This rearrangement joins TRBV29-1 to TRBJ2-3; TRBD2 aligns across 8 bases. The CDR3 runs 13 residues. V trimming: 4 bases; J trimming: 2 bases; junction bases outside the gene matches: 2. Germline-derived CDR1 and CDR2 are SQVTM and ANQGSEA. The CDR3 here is CSVGTSLTDTQYF. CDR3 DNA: TGCAGCGTTGGGACTAGCCTCACAGATACGCAGTATTTT.

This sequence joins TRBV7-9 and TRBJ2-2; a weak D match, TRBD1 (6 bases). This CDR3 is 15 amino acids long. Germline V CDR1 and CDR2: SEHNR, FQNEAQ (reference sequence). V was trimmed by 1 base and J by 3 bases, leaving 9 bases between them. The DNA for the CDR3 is TGTGCCAGCAGCTTAGTTACAGGGTACACCGGGGAGCTGTTTTTT. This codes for CASSLVTGYTGELFF.

The DNA for the CDR3 is TGTGCCAGCAGTTTAAGGCCGCGGAGCTCCTACGAGCAGTACTTC. Translation: CASSLRPRSSYEQYF. V usage is TRBV27 and J usage is TRBJ2-7; D is uncertain. V was pared by 2 bases and J by 0 bases, with 11 bases between. CDR1 and CDR2 (germline): MNHEY, SMNVEV (reference sequence). The CDR3 runs 15 residues.

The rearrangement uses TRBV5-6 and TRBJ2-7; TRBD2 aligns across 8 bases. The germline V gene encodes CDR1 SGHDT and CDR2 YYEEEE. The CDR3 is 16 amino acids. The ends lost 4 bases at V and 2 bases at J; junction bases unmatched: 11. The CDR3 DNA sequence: TGTGCCAGCAGCCTGGGATTCGGCGGGAGGACCTACGAGCAGTACTTC. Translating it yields CASSLGFGGRTYEQYF. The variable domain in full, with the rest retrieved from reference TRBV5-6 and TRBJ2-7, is DAGVTQSPTHLIKTRGQQVTLRCSPKSGHDTVSWYQQALGQGPQFIFQYYEEEERQRGNFPDRFSGHQFPNYSSELNVNALLLGDSALYLCASSLGFGGRTYEQYFGPGTRLTVT.

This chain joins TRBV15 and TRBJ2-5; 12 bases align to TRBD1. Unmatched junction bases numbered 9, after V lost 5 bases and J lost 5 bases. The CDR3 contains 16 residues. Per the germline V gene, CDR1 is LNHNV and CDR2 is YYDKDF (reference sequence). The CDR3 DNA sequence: TGTGCCACCAGCGGGGGACAGGGGGCGCGTGGGGAGACCCAGTACTTC. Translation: CATSGGQGARGETQYF.

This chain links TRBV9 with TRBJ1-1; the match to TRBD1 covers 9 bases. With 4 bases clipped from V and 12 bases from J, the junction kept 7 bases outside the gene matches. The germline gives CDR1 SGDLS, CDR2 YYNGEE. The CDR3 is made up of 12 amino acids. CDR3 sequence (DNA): TGTGCCAGCAGCCCTGACAGGGGGACAACTTTCTTT. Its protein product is CASSPDRGTTFF. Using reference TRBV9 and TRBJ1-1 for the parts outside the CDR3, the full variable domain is DSGVTQTPKHLITATGQRVTLRCSPRSGDLSVYWYQQSLDQGLQFLIQYYNGEERAKGNILERFSAQQFPDLHSELNLSSLELGDSALYFCASSPDRGTTFFGQGTRLTVV.

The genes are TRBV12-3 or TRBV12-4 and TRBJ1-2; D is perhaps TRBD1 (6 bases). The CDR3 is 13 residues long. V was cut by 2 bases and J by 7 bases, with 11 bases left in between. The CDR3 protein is CASSLRQDGGYTF. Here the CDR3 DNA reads TGTGCCAGCAGTTTAAGACAGGATGGTGGCTACACCTTC.

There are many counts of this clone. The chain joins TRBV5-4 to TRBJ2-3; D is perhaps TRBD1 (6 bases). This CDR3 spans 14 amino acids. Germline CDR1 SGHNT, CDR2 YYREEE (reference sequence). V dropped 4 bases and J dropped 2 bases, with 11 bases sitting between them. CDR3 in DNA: TGTGCCAGCAGCGTCAGGGGATTCACAGATACGCAGTATTTT. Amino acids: CASSVRGFTDTQYF.

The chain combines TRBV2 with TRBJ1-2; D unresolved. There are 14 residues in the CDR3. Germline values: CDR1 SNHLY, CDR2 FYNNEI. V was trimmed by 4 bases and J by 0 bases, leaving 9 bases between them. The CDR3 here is CASSVHVTNYGYTF. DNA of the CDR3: TGTGCCAGCAGTGTCCACGTGACTAACTATGGCTACACCTTC.

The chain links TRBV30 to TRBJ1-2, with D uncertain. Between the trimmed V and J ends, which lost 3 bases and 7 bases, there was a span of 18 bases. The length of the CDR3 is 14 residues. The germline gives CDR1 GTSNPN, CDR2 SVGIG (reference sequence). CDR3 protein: CAWSPDLKGSGYTF. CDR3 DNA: TGTGCCTGGAGCCCCGACCTAAAGGGTAGTGGCTACACCTTC. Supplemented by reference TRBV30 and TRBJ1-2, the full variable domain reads SQTIHQWPATLVQPVGSPLSLECTVEGTSNPNLYWYRQAAGRGLQLLFYSVGIGQISSEVPQNLSASRPQDRQFILSSKKLLLSDSGFYLCAWSPDLKGSGYTFGSGTRLTVV.

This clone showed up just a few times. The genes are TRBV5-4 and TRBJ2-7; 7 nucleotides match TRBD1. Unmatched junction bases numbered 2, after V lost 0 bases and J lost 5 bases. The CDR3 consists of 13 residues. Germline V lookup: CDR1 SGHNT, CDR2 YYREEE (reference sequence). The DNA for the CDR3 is TGTGCCAGCAGCTTGGACAGGGGCCACGAGCAGTACTTC. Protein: CASSLDRGHEQYF.

CDR3 loop: CASSLSGLRYEQYF. CDR3 DNA: TGTGCCAGCAGTTTATCCGGGTTGAGATACGAGCAGTACTTC. This sequence joins TRBV28 and TRBJ2-7; no clear D gene. CDR1 MDHEN and CDR2 SYDVKM come from the germline V gene. This CDR3 has 14 amino acids. The ends were cut back, 1 base at V and 4 bases at J, with 11 bases in the middle.

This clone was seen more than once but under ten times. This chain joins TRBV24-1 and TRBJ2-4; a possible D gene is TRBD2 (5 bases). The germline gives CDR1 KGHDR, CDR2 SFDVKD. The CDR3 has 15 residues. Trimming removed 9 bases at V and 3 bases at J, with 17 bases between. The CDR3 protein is CATSPSRASKNIQYF. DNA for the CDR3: TGTGCCACCTCCCCATCGAGGGCGAGCAAAAACATTCAGTACTTC.

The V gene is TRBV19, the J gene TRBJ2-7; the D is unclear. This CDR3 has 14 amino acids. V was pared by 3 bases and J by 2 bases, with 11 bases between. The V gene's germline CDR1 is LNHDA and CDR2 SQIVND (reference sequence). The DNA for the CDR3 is TGTGCCAGTAGTATCGGCAGGTTGGCCTACGAGCAGTACTTC. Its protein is CASSIGRLAYEQYF.

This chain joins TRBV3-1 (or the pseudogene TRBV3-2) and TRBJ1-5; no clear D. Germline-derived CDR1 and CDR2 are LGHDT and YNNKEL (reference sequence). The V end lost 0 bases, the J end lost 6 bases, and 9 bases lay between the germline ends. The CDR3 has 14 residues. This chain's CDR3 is CASSQDQVRQPQHF. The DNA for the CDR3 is TGTGCCAGCAGCCAAGATCAGGTGCGTCAGCCCCAGCATTTT.

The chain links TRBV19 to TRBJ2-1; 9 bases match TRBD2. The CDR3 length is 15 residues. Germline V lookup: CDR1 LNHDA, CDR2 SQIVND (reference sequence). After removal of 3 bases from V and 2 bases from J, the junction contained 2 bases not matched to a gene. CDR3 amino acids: CASSIGGRAYNEQFF. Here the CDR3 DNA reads TGTGCCAGTAGTATTGGCGGGAGGGCCTACAATGAGCAGTTCTTC.

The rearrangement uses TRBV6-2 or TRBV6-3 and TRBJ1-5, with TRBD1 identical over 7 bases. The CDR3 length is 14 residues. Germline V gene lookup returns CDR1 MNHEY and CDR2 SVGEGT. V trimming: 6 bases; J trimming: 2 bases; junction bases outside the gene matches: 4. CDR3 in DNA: TGTGCCAGCAGCCCCCAGGGGGGCAATCAGCCCCAGCATTTT. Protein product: CASSPQGGNQPQHF.

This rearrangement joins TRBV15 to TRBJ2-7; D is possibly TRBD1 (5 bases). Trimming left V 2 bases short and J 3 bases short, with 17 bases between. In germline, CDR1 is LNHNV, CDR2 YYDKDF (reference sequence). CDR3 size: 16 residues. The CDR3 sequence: CATSRQYATDGYEQYF. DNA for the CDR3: TGTGCCACCAGCAGACAATACGCGACAGACGGCTACGAGCAGTACTTC. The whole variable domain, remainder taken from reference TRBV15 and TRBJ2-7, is DAMVIQNPRYQVTQFGKPVTLSCSQTLNHNVMYWYQQKSSQAPKLLFHYYDKDFNNEADTPDNFQSRRPNTSFCFLDIRSPGLGDTAMYLCATSRQYATDGYEQYFGPGTRLTVT.

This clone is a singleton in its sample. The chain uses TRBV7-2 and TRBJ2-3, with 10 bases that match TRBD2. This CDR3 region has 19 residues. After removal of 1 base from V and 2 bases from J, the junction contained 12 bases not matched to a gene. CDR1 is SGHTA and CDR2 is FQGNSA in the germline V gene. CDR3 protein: CASSLGAASGSQYTDTQYF. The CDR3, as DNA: TGTGCCAGCAGCTTAGGGGCGGCTAGCGGGAGTCAATACACAGATACGCAGTATTTT.

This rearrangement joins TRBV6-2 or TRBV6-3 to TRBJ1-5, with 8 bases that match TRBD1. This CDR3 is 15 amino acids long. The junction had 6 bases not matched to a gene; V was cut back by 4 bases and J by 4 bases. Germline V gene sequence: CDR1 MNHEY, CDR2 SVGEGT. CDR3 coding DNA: TGTGCCAGCAGTTCCGGGACAGGCTATAATCAGCCCCAGCATTTT. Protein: CASSSGTGYNQPQHF.